This T cell receptor beta chain comes out of a study of T-cell reconstitution after alpha-beta-depleted transplantation in children. Points from the study as a whole: Expanded clones from the graft, numbering several hundred, reportedly supplied alpha-beta T cells about two months after transplant.

Unique molecular identifiers tagged the TCRbeta library. TCRdb passed the PCR reads through MiXCR, listing each CDR3 protein once. The table shows around 270,000 distinct CDR3 sequences, with about a tenth occurring only once. This clonotype showed up many times. Antigen: not known. Germline V gene lookup returns CDR1 MNHEY and CDR2 SVGAGI. There are 12 residues in the CDR3. The germline V and J ends were trimmed by 4 bases and 4 bases, with 7 bases remaining between them. V gene TRBV6-5 combines with J gene TRBJ2-5; D is unclear. The source of this sequence is a boy younger than two with acute myeloid leukemia, due to receive a stem cell transplant. The specimen was PBMCs, collected before TCRalphabeta/CD19-depleted stem cell transplant. CDR3 sequence (DNA): TGTGCCAGCAGTTCTTTACGAGAGACCCAGTACTTC. It codes for CASSSLRETQYF.